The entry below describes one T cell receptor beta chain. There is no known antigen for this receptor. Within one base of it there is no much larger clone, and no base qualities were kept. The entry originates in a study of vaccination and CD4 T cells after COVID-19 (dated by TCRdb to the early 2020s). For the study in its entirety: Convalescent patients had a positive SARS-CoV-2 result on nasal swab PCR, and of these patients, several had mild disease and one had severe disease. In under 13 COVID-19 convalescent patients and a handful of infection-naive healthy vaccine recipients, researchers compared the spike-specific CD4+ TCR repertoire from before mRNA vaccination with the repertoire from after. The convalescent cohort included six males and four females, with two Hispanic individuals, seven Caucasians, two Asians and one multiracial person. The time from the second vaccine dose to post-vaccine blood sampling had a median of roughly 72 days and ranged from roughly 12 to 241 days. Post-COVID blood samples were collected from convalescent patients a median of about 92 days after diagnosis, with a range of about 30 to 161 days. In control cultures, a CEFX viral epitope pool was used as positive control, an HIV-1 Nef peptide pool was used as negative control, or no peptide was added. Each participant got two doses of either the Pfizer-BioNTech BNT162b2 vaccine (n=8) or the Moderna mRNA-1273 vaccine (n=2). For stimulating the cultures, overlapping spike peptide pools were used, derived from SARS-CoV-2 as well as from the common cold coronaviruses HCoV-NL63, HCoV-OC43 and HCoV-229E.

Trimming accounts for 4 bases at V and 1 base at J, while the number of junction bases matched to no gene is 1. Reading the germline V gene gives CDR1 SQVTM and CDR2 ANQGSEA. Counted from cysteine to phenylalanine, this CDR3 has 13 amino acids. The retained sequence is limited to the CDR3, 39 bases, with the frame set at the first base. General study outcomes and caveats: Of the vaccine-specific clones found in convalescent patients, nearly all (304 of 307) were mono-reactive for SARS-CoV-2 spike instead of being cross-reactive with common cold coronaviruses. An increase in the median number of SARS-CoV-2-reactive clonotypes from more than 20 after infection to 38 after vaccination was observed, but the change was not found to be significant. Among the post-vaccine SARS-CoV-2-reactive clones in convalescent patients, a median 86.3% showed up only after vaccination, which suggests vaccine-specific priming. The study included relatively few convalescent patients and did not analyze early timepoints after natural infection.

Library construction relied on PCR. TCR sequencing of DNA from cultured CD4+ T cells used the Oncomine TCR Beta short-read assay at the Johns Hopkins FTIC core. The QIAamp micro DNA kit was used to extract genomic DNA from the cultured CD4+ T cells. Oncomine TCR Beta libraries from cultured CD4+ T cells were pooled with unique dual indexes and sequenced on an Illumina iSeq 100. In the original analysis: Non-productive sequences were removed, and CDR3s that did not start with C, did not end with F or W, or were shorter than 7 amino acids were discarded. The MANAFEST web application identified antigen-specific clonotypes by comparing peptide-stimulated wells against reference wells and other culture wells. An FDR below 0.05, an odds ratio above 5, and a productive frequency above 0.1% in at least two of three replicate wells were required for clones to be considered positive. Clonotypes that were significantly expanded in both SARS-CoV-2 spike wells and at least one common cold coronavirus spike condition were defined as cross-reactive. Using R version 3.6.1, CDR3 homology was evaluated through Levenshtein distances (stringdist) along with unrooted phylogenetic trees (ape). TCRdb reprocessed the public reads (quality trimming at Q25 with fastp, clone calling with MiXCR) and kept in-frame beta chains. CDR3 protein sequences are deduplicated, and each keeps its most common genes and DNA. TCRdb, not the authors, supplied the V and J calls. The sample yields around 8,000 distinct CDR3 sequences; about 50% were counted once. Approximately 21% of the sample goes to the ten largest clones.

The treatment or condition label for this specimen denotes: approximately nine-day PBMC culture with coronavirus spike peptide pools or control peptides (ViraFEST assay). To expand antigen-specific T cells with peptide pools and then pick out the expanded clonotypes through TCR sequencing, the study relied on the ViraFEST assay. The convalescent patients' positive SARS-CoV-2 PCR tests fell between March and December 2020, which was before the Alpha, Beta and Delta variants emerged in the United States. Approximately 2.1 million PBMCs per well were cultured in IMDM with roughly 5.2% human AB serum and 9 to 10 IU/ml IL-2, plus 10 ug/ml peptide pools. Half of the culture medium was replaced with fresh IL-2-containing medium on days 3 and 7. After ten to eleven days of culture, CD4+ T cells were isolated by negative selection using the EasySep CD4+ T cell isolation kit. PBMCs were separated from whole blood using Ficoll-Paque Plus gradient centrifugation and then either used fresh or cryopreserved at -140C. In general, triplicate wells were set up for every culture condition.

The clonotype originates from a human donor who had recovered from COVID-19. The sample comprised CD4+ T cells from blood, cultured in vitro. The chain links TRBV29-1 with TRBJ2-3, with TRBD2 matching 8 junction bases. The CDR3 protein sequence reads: CSVAAGGTDTQYF. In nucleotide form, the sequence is TGCAGCGTTGCAGCGGGGGGCACAGATACGCAGTATTTT.